These 13 T cell receptor beta chains were all obtained from the same sample, sequenced in a study of CD8 T cells in ankylosing spondylitis. MiXCR, applied by TCRdb to the 5' RACE reads, yields one record per CDR3 protein. The sample has just over 350,000 distinct CDR3 sequences; approximately 22% are singletons. The material sequenced was blood, either unsorted or a sorted T cell fraction (not recorded which). The receptors were sampled from a male donor with ankylosing spondylitis or in good health (not recorded which).

CDR3 sequence (DNA): TGTGCTAGTGGTTTGGTGGACAGGGGAGGTACAGAAGGGACCCAGTACTTC. This codes for CASGLVDRGGTEGTQYF. The chain couples TRBV12-5 to TRBJ2-5, with 9 bases fitting TRBD1. The germline V gene has CDR1 LGHNT and CDR2 FRNRAP. The CDR3 runs to 17 residues. Trimming cost V 0 bases and J 7 bases; bases outside gene matches: 12.

The chain combines TRBV25-1 with TRBJ2-2, with D possibly TRBD2 on 6 matching bases. V was trimmed by 0 bases and J by 3 bases, leaving 17 bases between them. From germline, CDR1 is MGHDK and CDR2 SYGVNS. The CDR3 contains 18 residues. Here the CDR3 DNA reads TGTGCCAGCAGTGAATACAGGTCGTGGGGGAGGTACACCGGGGAGCTGTTTTTT. It yields the protein CASSEYRSWGRYTGELFF.

The rearrangement uses TRBV6-1 and TRBJ2-1, with TRBD1 identical over 9 bases. The germline V gene has CDR1 MNHNS and CDR2 SASEGT. This CDR3 contains 15 residues. Trimming at V came to 6 bases and at J to 3 bases, leaving 6 bases not matched to a gene. The CDR3 region has the DNA TGTGCCAGCAGACCCGGGACAGGGAACTACAATGAGCAGTTCTTC. Protein sequence: CASRPGTGNYNEQFF.

The table lists this clonotype with many counts. The gene calls are TRBV12-3 or TRBV12-4 and TRBJ1-5; D might be TRBD1 (5 bases). V was pared by 6 bases and J by 0 bases, with 9 bases between. The CDR3 contains 14 residues. The CDR3 DNA is TGTGCCAGCAGGCAGGGATTTAGCAATCAGCCCCAGCATTTT. Amino acid sequence: CASRQGFSNQPQHF.

The chain combines TRBV18 with TRBJ2-1; 10 bases are shared with TRBD2. The CDR3 loop spans 15 amino acids. CDR1 KGHSH and CDR2 LQKENI come from the germline V gene. V shed 3 bases, J shed 3 bases, and the junction held 2 bases outside the gene matches. The CDR3 region has the DNA TGTGCCAGCTCACCGTGGACTAGCGGCTACAATGAGCAGTTCTTC. Translation: CASSPWTSGYNEQFF. The variable domain in full, completed from reference TRBV18 and TRBJ2-1, reads NAGVMQNPRHLVRRRGQEARLRCSPMKGHSHVYWYRQLPEEGLKFMVYLQKENIIDESGMPKERFSAEFPKEGPSILRIQQVVRGDSAAYFCASSPWTSGYNEQFFGPGTRLTVL.

The chain uses TRBV11-2 and TRBJ2-7; D is tentatively TRBD1 or TRBD2 (5 bases each). From germline, CDR1 is SGHAT and CDR2 FQNNGV. The CDR3 runs 15 residues. The V end was cut by 3 bases, the J end by 2 bases, with 14 bases between. This CDR3 reads CASSFGASLTYEQYF. CDR3 sequence (DNA): TGTGCCAGCAGCTTCGGGGCCAGTCTTACCTACGAGCAGTACTTC.

This clonotype has more than one count but fewer than ten. V is TRBV12-3 or TRBV12-4 and J is TRBJ1-3; no definite D call. This CDR3 spans 13 amino acids. V lost 6 bases, J lost 0 bases, and 6 bases lay in between. CDR3 bases: TGTGCCAGCAGCACCTTCTCTGGAAACACCATATATTTT. This translates into CASSTFSGNTIYF.

Only a few counts were recorded for this clonotype. This chain connects TRBV15 to TRBJ2-7; 8 bases map to TRBD2. The CDR3 has 15 amino acids. V gave up 1 base and J gave up 1 base; unmatched junction bases: 3. The germline CDR1 and CDR2 sequences are LNHNV and YYDKDF (reference sequence). CDR3 sequence: CATSRGGGGSYEQYF. The CDR3 nucleotides are TGTGCCACCAGCAGAGGCGGCGGGGGGTCCTACGAGCAGTACTTC.

The gene calls are TRBV4-1 and TRBJ2-1, with a tentative D call TRBD1 (6 bases). The CDR3 has 16 residues. V was trimmed by 0 bases and J by 2 bases, leaving 11 bases between them. The germline gives CDR1 MGHRA, CDR2 YSYEKL. The CDR3 reads CASSQDWGLTYNEQFF. CDR3 sequence (DNA): TGCGCCAGCAGCCAAGATTGGGGGCTGACCTACAATGAGCAGTTCTTC.

The chain links TRBV29-1 to TRBJ2-7, with D perhaps matching TRBD1 or TRBD2 (7 bases each). The germline CDR1 and CDR2 sequences are SQVTM and ANQGSEA. V dropped 5 bases and J dropped 3 bases, with 23 bases sitting between them. The CDR3 contains 16 residues. The CDR3 is CSVFYETGRDLYEQYF. The CDR3 coding sequence is TGCAGCGTTTTTTATGAGACAGGGAGGGACCTCTACGAGCAGTACTTC.

The genes are TRBV27 and TRBJ2-1; D unclear. Germline loops: CDR1 MNHEY, CDR2 SMNVEV (reference sequence). The CDR3 totals 12 residues. The V gene lost 6 bases and the J gene lost 3 bases, with 6 bases spanning the gap. CDR3 DNA sequence: TGTGCCAGCAGGATTAACTACAATGAGCAGTTCTTC. Translation: CASRINYNEQFF.

This clonotype was observed a few times. The J gene is TRBJ2-7, the V gene TRBV5-5; 8 bases align to TRBD1. Per the germline V gene, CDR1 is SGHKS and CDR2 is YYEKEE (reference sequence). The CDR3 is 16 residues long. V shed 1 base and J 0 bases; nucleotides not matched to a gene: 6. The DNA of the CDR3 is TGTGCCAGCAGCTTGAGGGGGACAGGAGCCTCCTACGAGCAGTACTTC. This codes for CASSLRGTGASYEQYF.

This clonotype has only a few counts. This chain links TRBV6-5 with TRBJ2-3; D gene unclear. Germline V gives CDR1 MNHEY, CDR2 SVGAGI. The CDR3 loop spans 15 amino acids. V was shortened by 2 bases and J by 0 bases, with 9 bases between the two germline ends. The chain's CDR3 is CASSYNGPSTDTQYF. The CDR3 DNA follows: TGTGCCAGCAGTTACAATGGCCCTAGCACAGATACGCAGTATTTT.